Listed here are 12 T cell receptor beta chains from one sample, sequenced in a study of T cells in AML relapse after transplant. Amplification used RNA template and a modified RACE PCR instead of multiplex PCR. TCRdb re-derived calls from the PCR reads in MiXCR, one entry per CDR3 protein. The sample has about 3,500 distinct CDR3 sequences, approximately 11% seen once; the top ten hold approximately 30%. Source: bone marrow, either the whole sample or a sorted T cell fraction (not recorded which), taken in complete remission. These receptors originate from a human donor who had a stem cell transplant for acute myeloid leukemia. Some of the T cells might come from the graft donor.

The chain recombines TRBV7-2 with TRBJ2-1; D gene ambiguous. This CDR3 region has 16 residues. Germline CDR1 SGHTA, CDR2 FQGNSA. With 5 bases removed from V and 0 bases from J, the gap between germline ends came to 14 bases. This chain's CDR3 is CASSPGRYSSYNEQFF. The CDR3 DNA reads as TGTGCCAGCAGCCCGGGTAGGTATAGCTCCTACAATGAGCAGTTCTTC.

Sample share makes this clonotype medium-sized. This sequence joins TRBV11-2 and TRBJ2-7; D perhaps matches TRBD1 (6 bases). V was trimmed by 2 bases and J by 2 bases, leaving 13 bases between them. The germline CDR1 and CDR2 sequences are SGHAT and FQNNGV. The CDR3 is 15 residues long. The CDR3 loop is CASSLFRTATYEQYF. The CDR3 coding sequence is TGTGCCAGCAGCTTATTCAGGACAGCCACCTACGAGCAGTACTTC.

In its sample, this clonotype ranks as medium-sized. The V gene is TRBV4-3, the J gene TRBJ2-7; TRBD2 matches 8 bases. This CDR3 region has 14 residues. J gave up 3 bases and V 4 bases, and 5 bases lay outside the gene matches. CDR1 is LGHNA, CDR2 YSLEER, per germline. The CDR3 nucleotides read TGCGCCAGCAGCCGGGGACTAGAAGTCTACGAGCAGTACTTC. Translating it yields CASSRGLEVYEQYF.

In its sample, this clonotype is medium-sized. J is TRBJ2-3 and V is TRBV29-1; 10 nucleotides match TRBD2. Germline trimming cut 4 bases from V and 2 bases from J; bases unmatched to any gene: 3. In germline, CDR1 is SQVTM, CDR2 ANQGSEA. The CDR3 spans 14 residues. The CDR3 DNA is TGCAGCGTTGGCGGACTAGCGGACACAGATACGCAGTATTTT. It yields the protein CSVGGLADTDTQYF.

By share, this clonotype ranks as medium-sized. CDR3: CASSSPEIDSPLHF. The CDR3 nucleotides are TGTGCCAGCAGTTCCCCGGAGATTGATTCACCCCTCCACTTT. The chain is built from TRBV6-5 and TRBJ1-6; D uncertain. CDR1 and CDR2 from the germline V gene are MNHEY and SVGAGI. The CDR3 is 14 residues long. The ends were cut back, 4 bases at V and 8 bases at J, with 12 bases in the middle.

The CDR3 region is CASSLNGGLETQYF. The CDR3, as DNA: TGTGCCAGCAGCTTAAACGGGGGGTTAGAGACCCAGTACTTC. The J gene is TRBJ2-5, the V gene TRBV7-3; TRBD2 agrees at 7 bases. CDR1 is SGHTA and CDR2 is FQGTGA in the germline V gene. J gave up 4 bases and V 1 base, and 3 bases lay outside the gene matches. This CDR3 spans 14 amino acids.

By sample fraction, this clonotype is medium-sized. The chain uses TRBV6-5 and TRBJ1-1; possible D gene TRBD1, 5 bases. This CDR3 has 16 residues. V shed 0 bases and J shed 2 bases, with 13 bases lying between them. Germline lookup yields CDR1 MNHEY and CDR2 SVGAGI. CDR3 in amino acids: CASSYSRSGFNTEAFF. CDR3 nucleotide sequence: TGTGCCAGCAGTTACTCTCGATCAGGGTTTAACACTGAAGCTTTCTTT.

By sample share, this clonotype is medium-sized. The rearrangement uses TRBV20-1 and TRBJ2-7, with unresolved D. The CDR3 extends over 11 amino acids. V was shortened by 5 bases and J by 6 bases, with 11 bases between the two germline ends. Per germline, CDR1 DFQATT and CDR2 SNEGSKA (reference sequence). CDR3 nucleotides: TGCAGTGCTCAGGACGTTTTCGAGCAGTACTTC. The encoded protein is CSAQDVFEQYF.

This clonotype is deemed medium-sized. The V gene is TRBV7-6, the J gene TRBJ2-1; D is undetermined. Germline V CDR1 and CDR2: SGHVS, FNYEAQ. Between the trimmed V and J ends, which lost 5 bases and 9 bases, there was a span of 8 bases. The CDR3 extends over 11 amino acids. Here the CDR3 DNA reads TGTGCCAGCAGCCCGGGTGCTGAGCAGTTCTTC. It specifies CASSPGAEQFF.

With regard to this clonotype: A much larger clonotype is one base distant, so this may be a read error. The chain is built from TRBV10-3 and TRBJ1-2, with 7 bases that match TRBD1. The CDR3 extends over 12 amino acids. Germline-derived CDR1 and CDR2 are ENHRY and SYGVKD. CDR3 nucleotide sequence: TGTACCACTGGGCAGGGGGGCTATGGCTACACCTTC. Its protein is CTTGQGGYGYTF.

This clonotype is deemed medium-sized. CDR3 DNA sequence: TGTGCCAGCAGTTACCCAACAGTTTCCAGCACAGATACGCAGTATTTT. Translation gives CASSYPTVSSTDTQYF. The chain joins TRBV6-6 to TRBJ2-3; unclear D gene. The CDR3 contains 16 residues. Germline assignment: CDR1 MNHNY and CDR2 SVGAGI (reference sequence). V was clipped by 2 bases and J by 0 bases, with 12 bases between them.

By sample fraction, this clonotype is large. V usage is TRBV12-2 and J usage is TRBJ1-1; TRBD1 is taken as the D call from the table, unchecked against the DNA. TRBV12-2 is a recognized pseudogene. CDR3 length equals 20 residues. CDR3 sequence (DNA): TGTGCAAGTCGCTTAGCGCGTCGAAAAAGGGGTCGGGACCAGAACACTGAAGCTTTCTTT. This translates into CASRLARRKRGRDQNTEAFF.